Below are 13 T cell receptor beta chains sequenced from a single sample in a study of T cell changes during pregnancy in multiple sclerosis. The protocol was immunoSEQ multiplex PCR, while the TCRdb copy is restricted to in-frame clones and leaves out a portion. The sample lists more than 40,000 clones; 90% were seen once. The sequenced sample was CD8+ T cells from peripheral blood mononuclear cells, obtained in the third trimester of pregnancy. These receptors all come from a female donor with multiple sclerosis, enrolled in a pregnancy study.

With respect to this clone: This likely came from a read error, as a far larger clone is one base away. V is TRBV5-8 and J is TRBJ1-5; no clear D gene. This CDR3 contains 14 residues. Germline V CDR1 and CDR2: SGHTS, YDEGEE. Trimming stripped 3 bases from V and 6 bases from J, with 13 bases between. This CDR3 reads CASSSEAGSQPQHF. For the CDR3, the DNA is TGTGCCAGCAGCTCGGAAGCGGGCAGTCAGCCCCAGCATTTT.

V and J are TRBV28 and TRBJ1-2; D is unresolved. CDR1 MDHEN and CDR2 SYDVKM come from the germline V gene. The V end was cut by 2 bases, the J end by 6 bases, with 7 bases between. The CDR3 length is 12 residues. In nucleotides, the CDR3 is TGTGCCAGCAGTTTAGGGCTCGATGGCTACACCTTC. Translation gives CASSLGLDGYTF.

The gene calls are TRBV14 and TRBJ2-3; tentative D call: TRBD1 (6 bases). The CDR3 loop spans 14 amino acids. V lost 4 bases and J lost 3, with 11 bases in between. Germline V CDR1 and CDR2: SGHDN, FVKESK. The CDR3 bases are TGTGCCAGCAGCCCTTTTACAGGGACAGATACGCAGTATTTT. It encodes CASSPFTGTDTQYF.

The chain recombines TRBV4-1 with TRBJ2-7; 7 nucleotides match TRBD1. Unmatched junction bases numbered 6, after V lost 2 bases and J lost 2 bases. Germline CDR1 and CDR2: MGHRA and YSYEKL. This CDR3 is built from 15 residues. The CDR3 here is CASSQLQGTTYEQYF. CDR3 coding DNA: TGCGCCAGCAGCCAACTACAGGGGACCACCTACGAGCAGTACTTC.

The genes are TRBV9 and TRBJ2-7; TRBD1 might be the D (7 bases). Germline CDR1 SGDLS, CDR2 YYNGEE. The V gene lost 0 bases and the J gene lost 2 bases, with 12 bases spanning the gap. The CDR3 runs to 15 residues. The CDR3 region is CASSVEGRGAYEQYF. Written as DNA, the CDR3 is TGTGCCAGCAGCGTAGAGGGCAGGGGGGCCTACGAGCAGTACTTC. The complete variable domain, with remaining parts taken from reference TRBV9 and TRBJ2-7, reads DSGVTQTPKHLITATGQRVTLRCSPRSGDLSVYWYQQSLDQGLQFLIQYYNGEERAKGNILERFSAQQFPDLHSELNLSSLELGDSALYFCASSVEGRGAYEQYFGPGTRLTVT.

V is TRBV7-9 and J is TRBJ2-2; a possible D gene is TRBD2 (5 bases). The CDR3 is made up of 13 amino acids. The V end lost 10 bases, the J end lost 5 bases, and 14 bases lay between the germline ends. Germline CDR1 is SEHNR and CDR2 is FQNEAQ (reference sequence). CDR3 nucleotides: TGTGCCATTGACCCTAGCCTGACCGGGGAGCTGTTTTTT. Protein: CAIDPSLTGELFF.

This clone was detected a few times. CDR3 loop: CATSLTSGGAEEQYF. For the CDR3, the DNA is TGTGCCACCAGCTTGACTAGCGGGGGGGCCGAAGAGCAGTACTTC. J is TRBJ2-7 and V is TRBV15; 14 bases map to TRBD2. The CDR3 is made up of 15 amino acids. Germline trimming cut 5 bases from V and 7 bases from J; bases unmatched to any gene: 7. Germline V gene data show CDR1 as LNHNV and CDR2 as YYDKDF (reference sequence).

This sequence joins TRBV6-1 and TRBJ2-3, with 9 bases that match TRBD1. V lost 8 bases and J lost 3; bases outside the gene matches: 9. The CDR3 extends over 15 amino acids. The germline CDR1 and CDR2 sequences are MNHNS and SASEGT. CDR3 in amino acids: CASGTGTGTTDTQYF. The CDR3 DNA sequence: TGTGCCAGCGGAACCGGGACAGGGACGACAGATACGCAGTATTTT.

The chain carries TRBV11-3 and TRBJ1-1; TRBD1 might be the D (5 bases). Germline lookup yields CDR1 SGHNT and CDR2 YENEEA. Trimming left V 0 bases short and J 3 bases short, with 17 bases between. This CDR3 is 17 amino acids long. CDR3 sequence (DNA): TGTGCCAGCAGCTTAGAACCCATTGGGGCTAGGGACACTGAAGCTTTCTTT. Translated: CASSLEPIGARDTEAFF.

The chain carries TRBV2 and TRBJ2-7, with TRBD1 matching 9 bases. V shed 5 bases, J shed 0 bases, and the junction held 5 bases outside the gene matches. This CDR3 is 15 amino acids long. The germline gives CDR1 SNHLY, CDR2 FYNNEI. CDR3 bases: TGTGCCAGCAGTTGGACAGGGGAGGGCTCCTACGAGCAGTACTTC. Its protein is CASSWTGEGSYEQYF.

V gene TRBV9 combines with J gene TRBJ1-2, with a weak D call TRBD1 (5 bases). The germline V gene encodes CDR1 SGDLS and CDR2 YYNGEE. The CDR3 runs 14 residues. The V end was cut by 3 bases, the J end by 4 bases, with 13 bases between. This CDR3 is CASSAGHAIYGYTF. The CDR3 nucleotides read TGTGCCAGCAGCGCCGGACATGCGATCTATGGCTACACCTTC.

This chain connects TRBV27 to TRBJ2-3; the match to TRBD1 covers 8 bases. J gave up 4 bases and V 5 bases, and 5 bases lay outside the gene matches. The CDR3 is 14 amino acids. Looked up from germline, CDR1 is MNHEY and CDR2 is SMNVEV (reference sequence). The CDR3 region is CASSQRTGPDTQYF. The DNA for the CDR3 is TGTGCCAGCAGTCAAAGGACAGGGCCAGATACGCAGTATTTT.

The chain couples TRBV19 to TRBJ2-5, with a weak D call TRBD2 (6 bases). Trimming removed 6 bases from V and 3 bases from J, with 14 bases in between. Germline lookup yields CDR1 LNHDA and CDR2 SQIVND (reference sequence). The CDR3 loop spans 14 amino acids. CDR3: CASSRRDDEETQYF. DNA of the CDR3: TGTGCCAGTAGCAGGCGGGACGACGAAGAGACCCAGTACTTC.